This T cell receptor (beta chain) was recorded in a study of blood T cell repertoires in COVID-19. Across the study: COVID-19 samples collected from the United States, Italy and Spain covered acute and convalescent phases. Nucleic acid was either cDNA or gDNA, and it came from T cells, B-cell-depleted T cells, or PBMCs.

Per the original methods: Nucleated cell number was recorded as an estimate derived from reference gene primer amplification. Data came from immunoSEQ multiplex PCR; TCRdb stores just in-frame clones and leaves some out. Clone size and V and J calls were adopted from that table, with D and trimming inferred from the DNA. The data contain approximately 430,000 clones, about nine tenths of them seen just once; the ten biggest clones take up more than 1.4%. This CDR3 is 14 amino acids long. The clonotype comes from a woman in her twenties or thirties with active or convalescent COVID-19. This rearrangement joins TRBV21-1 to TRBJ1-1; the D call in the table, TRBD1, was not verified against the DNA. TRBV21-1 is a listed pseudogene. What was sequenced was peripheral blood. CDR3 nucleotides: TGTGCCAGCTGGCAGGACCAGGGGGGCACTGAAGCTTTCTTT. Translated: CASWQDQGGTEAFF.